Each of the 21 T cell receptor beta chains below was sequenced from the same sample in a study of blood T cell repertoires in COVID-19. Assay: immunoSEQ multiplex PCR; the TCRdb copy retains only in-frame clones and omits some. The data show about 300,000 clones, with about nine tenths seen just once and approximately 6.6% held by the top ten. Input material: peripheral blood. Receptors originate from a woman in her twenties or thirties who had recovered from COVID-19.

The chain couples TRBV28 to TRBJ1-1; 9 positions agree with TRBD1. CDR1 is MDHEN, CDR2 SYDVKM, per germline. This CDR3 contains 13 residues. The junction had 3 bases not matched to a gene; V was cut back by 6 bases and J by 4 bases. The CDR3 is CASRRTGVTEAFF. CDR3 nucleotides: TGTGCCAGCAGAAGGACAGGGGTCACTGAAGCTTTCTTT.

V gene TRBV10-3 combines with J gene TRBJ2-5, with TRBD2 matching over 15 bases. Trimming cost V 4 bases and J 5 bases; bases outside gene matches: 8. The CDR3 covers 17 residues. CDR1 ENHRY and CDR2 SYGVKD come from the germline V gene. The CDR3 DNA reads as TGTGCCATCAGTGCTGGGACTAGCGGGGGGTTTATGGAGACCCAGTACTTC. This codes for CAISAGTSGGFMETQYF.

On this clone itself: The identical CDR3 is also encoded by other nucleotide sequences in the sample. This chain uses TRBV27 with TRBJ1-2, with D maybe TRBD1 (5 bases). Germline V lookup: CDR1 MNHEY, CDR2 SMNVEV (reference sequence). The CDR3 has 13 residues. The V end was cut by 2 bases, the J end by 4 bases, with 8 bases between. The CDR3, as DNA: TGTGCCAGCAGTTTAACAGGTGGCTATGGCTACACCTTC. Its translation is CASSLTGGYGYTF.

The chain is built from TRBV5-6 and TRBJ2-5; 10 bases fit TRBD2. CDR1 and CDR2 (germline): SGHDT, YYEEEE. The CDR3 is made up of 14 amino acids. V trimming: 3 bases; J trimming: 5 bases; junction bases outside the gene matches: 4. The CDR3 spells CASSSGTSEETQYF. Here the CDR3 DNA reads TGTGCCAGCAGCTCAGGGACTAGCGAGGAGACCCAGTACTTC. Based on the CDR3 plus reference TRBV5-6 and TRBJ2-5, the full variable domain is DAGVTQSPTHLIKTRGQQVTLRCSPKSGHDTVSWYQQALGQGPQFIFQYYEEEERQRGNFPDRFSGHQFPNYSSELNVNALLLGDSALYLCASSSGTSEETQYFGPGTRLLVL.

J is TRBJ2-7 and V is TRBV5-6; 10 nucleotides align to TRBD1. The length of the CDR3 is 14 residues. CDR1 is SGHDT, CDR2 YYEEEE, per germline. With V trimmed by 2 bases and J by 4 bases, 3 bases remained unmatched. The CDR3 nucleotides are TGTGCCAGCAGCTTTCAGGACAGGGGGTACGAGCAGTACTTC. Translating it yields CASSFQDRGYEQYF.

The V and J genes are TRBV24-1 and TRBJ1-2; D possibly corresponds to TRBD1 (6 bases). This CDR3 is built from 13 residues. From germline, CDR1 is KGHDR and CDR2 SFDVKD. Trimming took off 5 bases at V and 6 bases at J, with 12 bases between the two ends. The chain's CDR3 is CATSATGQHGYTF. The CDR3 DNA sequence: TGTGCCACCAGTGCCACAGGGCAACATGGCTACACCTTC.

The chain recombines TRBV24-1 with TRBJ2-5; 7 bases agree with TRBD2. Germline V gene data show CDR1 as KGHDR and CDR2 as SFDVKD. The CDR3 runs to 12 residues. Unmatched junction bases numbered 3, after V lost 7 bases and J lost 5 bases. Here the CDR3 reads CATSGGRETQYF. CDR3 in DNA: TGTGCCACCAGCGGGGGGAGGGAGACCCAGTACTTC.

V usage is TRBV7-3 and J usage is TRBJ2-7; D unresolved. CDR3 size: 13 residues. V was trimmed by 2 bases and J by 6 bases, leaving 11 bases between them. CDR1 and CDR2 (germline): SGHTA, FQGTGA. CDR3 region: CASSLEDRVEQYF. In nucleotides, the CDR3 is TGTGCCAGCAGCTTAGAGGATCGGGTCGAGCAGTACTTC.

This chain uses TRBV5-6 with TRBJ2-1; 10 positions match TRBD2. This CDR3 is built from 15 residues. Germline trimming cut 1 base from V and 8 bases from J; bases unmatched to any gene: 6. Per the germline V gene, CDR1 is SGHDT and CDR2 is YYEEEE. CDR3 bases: TGTGCCAGCAGCTTGAATAGCGGGGGGATGGATGAGCAGTTCTTC. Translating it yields CASSLNSGGMDEQFF.

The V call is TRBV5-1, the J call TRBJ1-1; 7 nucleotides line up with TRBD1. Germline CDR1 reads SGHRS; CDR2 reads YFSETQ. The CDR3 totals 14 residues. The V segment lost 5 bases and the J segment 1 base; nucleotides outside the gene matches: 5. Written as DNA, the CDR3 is TGCGCCAGCAGACGGGACAGCTGGAACACTGAAGCTTTCTTT. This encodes CASRRDSWNTEAFF. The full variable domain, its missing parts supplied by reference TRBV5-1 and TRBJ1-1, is KAGVTQTPRYLIKTRGQQVTLSCSPISGHRSVSWYQQTPGQGLQFLFEYFSETQRNKGNFPGRFSGRQFSNSRSEMNVSTLELGDSALYLCASRRDSWNTEAFFGQGTRLTVV.

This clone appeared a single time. The chain's CDR3 is CASRPTGAGNTIYF. The DNA of the CDR3 is TGTGCCAGCAGACCTACAGGGGCCGGAAACACCATATATTTT. This rearrangement joins TRBV7-2 to TRBJ1-3; 7 bases align to TRBD1. V dropped 6 bases and J dropped 4; count of bases not matched to a gene: 6. The CDR3 is 14 amino acids. The germline V gene has CDR1 SGHTA and CDR2 FQGNSA.

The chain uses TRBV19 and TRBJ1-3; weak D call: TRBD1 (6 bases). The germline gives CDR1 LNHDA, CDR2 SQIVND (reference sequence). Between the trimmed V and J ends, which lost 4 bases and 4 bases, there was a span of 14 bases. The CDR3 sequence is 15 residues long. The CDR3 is CASSTNRANGNTIYF. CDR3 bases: TGTGCCAGTAGTACGAACAGGGCCAACGGAAACACCATATATTTT.

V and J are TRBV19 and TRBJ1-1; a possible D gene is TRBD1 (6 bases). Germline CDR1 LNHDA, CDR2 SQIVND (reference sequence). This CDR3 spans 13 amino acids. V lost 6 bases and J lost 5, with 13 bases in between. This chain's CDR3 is CASRDSPRTEAFF. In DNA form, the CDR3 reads TGTGCCAGTAGGGACAGCCCGAGGACTGAAGCTTTCTTT.

The CDR3 sequence is CASSPSDTAGYTF. CDR3 bases: TGTGCCAGCTCACCTTCAGACACGGCCGGCTACACCTTC. The rearrangement joins TRBV18 to TRBJ1-2, with D unresolved. Between the trimmed V and J ends, which lost 3 bases and 8 bases, there was a span of 13 bases. This CDR3 is 13 amino acids long. The germline CDR1 and CDR2 sequences are KGHSH and LQKENI.

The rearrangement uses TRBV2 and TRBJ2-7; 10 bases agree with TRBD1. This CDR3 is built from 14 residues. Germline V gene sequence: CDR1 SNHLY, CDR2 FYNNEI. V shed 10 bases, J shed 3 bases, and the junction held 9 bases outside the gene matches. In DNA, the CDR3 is TGTGCCACTAGGGGGACAGGGGCCCTCTACGAGCAGTACTTC. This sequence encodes CATRGTGALYEQYF.

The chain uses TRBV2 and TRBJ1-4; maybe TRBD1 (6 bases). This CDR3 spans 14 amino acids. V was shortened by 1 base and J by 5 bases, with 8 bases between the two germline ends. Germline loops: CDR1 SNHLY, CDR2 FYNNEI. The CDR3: CASSEGTGNEKLFF. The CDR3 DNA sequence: TGTGCCAGCAGTGAAGGAACAGGGAATGAAAAACTGTTTTTT.

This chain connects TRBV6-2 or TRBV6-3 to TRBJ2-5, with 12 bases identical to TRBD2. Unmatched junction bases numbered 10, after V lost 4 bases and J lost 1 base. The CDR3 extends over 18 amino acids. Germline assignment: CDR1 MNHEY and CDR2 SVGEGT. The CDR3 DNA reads TGTGCCAGCAGTTCTCTCCAAAGACTAGCGGGGGCCCAAGAGACCCAGTACTTC. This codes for CASSSLQRLAGAQETQYF.

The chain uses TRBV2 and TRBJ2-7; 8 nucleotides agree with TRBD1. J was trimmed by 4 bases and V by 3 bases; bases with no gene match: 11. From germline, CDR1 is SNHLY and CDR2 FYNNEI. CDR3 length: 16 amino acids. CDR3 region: CASSESGNRGVYEQYF. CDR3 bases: TGTGCCAGCAGTGAGTCAGGGAACAGGGGGGTTTACGAGCAGTACTTC.

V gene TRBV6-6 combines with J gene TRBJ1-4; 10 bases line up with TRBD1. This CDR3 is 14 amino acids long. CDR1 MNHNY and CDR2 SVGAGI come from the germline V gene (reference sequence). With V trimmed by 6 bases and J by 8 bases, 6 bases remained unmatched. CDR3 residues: CASRSRTGGEKLFF. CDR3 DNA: TGTGCCAGCAGATCTCGGACAGGGGGGGAAAAACTGTTTTTT.

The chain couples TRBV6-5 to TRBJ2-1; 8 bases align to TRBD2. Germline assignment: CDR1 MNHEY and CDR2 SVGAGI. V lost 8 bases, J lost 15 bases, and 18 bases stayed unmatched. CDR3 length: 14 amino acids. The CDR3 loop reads CASRRELAELFRFF. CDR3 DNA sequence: TGTGCCAGCCGTCGGGAACTAGCGGAACTTTTTCGGTTCTTC.

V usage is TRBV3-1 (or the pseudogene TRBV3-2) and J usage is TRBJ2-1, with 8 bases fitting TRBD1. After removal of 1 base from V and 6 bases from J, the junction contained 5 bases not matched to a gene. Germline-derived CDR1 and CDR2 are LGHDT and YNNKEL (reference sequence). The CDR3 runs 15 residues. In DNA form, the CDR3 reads TGTGCCAGCAGCCAAGGACAGGGGCTTTTCAATGAGCAGTTCTTC. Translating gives CASSQGQGLFNEQFF.